This T cell receptor beta chain was profiled in a study of beta chain features in type 1 diabetes. Findings and caveats of the study: Fewer insertions but more deletions were seen at VDJ junctions in type 1 diabetes patients. Relative to healthy donors, patients appeared to have naive, central memory and Treg TCRB repertoires that were more similar. A possible short-template PCR bias applies equally to patients and controls.

Researchers reported sorting CD4+ naive, central memory, regulatory and stem cell-like memory cells via CD45RO/CCR7/CD25/CD127/CD95/CD27. As every portion of the isolated RNA was reverse transcribed, the sequencing read expressed TCRB transcripts. TCRdb's table, derived via immunoSEQ multiplex PCR, lists solely in-frame clones and lacks some. Of about 900,000 clones listed, 15% to 20% are singletons. After removal of 6 bases from V and 3 bases from J, the junction contained 5 bases not matched to a gene. CDR1 and CDR2 (germline): SGHTA, FQGNSA. This CDR3 region has 15 residues. A few counts support this clone. Its antigen is as yet unknown.

Sequencing was carried out using naive CD4+ T cells from blood. The sequence was obtained from a woman between 18 and 29 years old in good health. The chain links TRBV7-2 to TRBJ2-3, with 11 nucleotides matching TRBD2. The CDR3 region is CASSVSGRGTDTQYF. Written as DNA, the CDR3 is TGTGCCAGCAGTGTTAGCGGGAGGGGAACAGATACGCAGTATTTT.